The next 26 T cell receptor beta chains were all read from a single sample in a study of shared clonotypes between healthy human individuals. Only CD45RO-negative cells positively selected for CCR7 counted as naive CD8 cells, so terminally differentiated effector memory CD45RA+ cells were excluded. Produced via immunoSEQ multiplex PCR; TCRdb's table is partial and in-frame only. This table has approximately 1.9 million clones, roughly 93% appearing once. The source material was naive CD8+ T cells from PBMCs. These TCRs come from a man younger than 30 in good health. Some clones in this sample may be carry-over from other donors' samples.

This rearrangement joins TRBV19 to TRBJ2-7, with 10 bases matching TRBD2. The CDR3 is made up of 15 amino acids. Trimming took 6 bases from V and 0 from J; bases not matched to a gene: 5. CDR1 and CDR2 (germline): LNHDA, SQIVND (reference sequence). In DNA, the CDR3 is TGTGCCAGTAGAGAACTAGCGGGATCCTCCTACGAGCAGTACTTC. It is translated as CASRELAGSSYEQYF.

This chain connects TRBV28 to TRBJ1-5; D gene unclear. This CDR3 region has 17 residues. With 4 bases removed from V and 5 bases from J, the gap between germline ends came to 21 bases. Germline CDR1 reads MDHEN; CDR2 reads SYDVKM. CDR3 residues: CASSSPLDLPGDQPQHF. CDR3 in DNA: TGTGCCAGCAGTTCCCCCCTCGACCTTCCTGGGGATCAGCCCCAGCATTTT.

The CDR3 region is CASSSVAGVADTQYF. In nucleotides, the CDR3 is TGTGCCAGCAGTTCAGTAGCGGGAGTGGCAGATACGCAGTATTTT. This chain connects TRBV28 to TRBJ2-3, with TRBD2 matching 9 bases. Germline loops: CDR1 MDHEN, CDR2 SYDVKM. The CDR3 is 15 residues long. V shed 4 bases, J shed 4 bases, and the junction held 6 bases outside the gene matches.

The sample holds a few counts of this clone. V and J are TRBV6-1 and TRBJ2-2, with a weak D call TRBD2 (7 bases). Germline values: CDR1 MNHNS, CDR2 SASEGT. Trimming cost V 8 bases and J 5 bases, with 15 bases left between them. The CDR3 is 14 amino acids. The DNA of the CDR3 is TGTGCCAGCGGGGGCAGGGGAGGGACCGGGGAGCTGTTTTTT. This translates into CASGGRGGTGELFF.

The J gene is TRBJ1-1, the V gene TRBV4-1, with TRBD1 matching over 10 bases. CDR3 size: 14 residues. J was trimmed by 4 bases and V by 3 bases; bases with no gene match: 2. The germline CDR1 and CDR2 sequences are MGHRA and YSYEKL. CDR3 DNA sequence: TGCGCCAGCAGCCAGGACAGGGGGTTCACTGAAGCTTTCTTT. Its protein is CASSQDRGFTEAFF.

The genes are TRBV13 and TRBJ2-1; no firm D call. Trimming took off 0 bases at V and 13 bases at J, with 13 bases between the two ends. CDR3 length equals 13 residues. Germline V gene sequence: CDR1 PRHDT, CDR2 FYEKMQ (reference sequence). The CDR3: CASSLGQSKEQFF. The DNA for the CDR3 is TGTGCCAGCAGCTTAGGGCAATCGAAAGAACAGTTCTTC.

This chain uses TRBV7-9 with TRBJ1-1; 12 bases are a match to TRBD1. From germline, CDR1 is SEHNR and CDR2 FQNEAQ (reference sequence). The CDR3 length is 16 residues. The V gene end was trimmed by 5 bases and the J gene end by 3 bases; junction bases not matched to a gene: 7. CDR3 sequence: CASSPWDRGLHTEAFF. DNA of the CDR3: TGTGCCAGCAGCCCCTGGGACAGGGGGCTTCACACTGAAGCTTTCTTT.

The J gene is TRBJ2-2, the V gene TRBV5-1; possible D gene TRBD2, 5 bases. The CDR3 contains 15 residues. The germline CDR1 and CDR2 sequences are SGHRS and YFSETQ. With 1 base removed from V and 2 bases from J, the gap between germline ends came to 9 bases. The CDR3 region has the DNA TGCGCCAGCAGCTTGCTGGCGGGCAACACCGGGGAGCTGTTTTTT. As protein: CASSLLAGNTGELFF.

This clone has just one count. The rearrangement joins TRBV5-8 to TRBJ1-1; 7 positions match TRBD1. V shed 4 bases, J shed 7 bases, and the junction held 10 bases outside the gene matches. The germline V gene has CDR1 SGHTS and CDR2 YDEGEE. The CDR3 contains 14 residues. CDR3 nucleotide sequence: TGTGCCAGCAGCCCAGGCCGGGACAGCTTTGAAGCTTTCTTT. As protein: CASSPGRDSFEAFF.

The genes are TRBV4-1 and TRBJ2-3; 7 positions agree with TRBD1. The CDR3 runs to 18 residues. CDR1 is MGHRA, CDR2 YSYEKL, per germline. With 2 bases clipped from V and 1 base from J, the junction kept 12 bases outside the gene matches. This CDR3 is CASSQPSLTGARTDTQYF. The CDR3 bases are TGCGCCAGCAGCCAACCCTCACTTACAGGGGCCCGCACAGATACGCAGTATTTT.

The V and J genes are TRBV27 and TRBJ2-7, with 9 bases lining up with TRBD1. The ends lost 7 bases at V and 7 bases at J; junction bases unmatched: 14. This CDR3 region has 15 residues. Germline loops: CDR1 MNHEY, CDR2 SMNVEV (reference sequence). CDR3 loop: CASTIGQGIRREQYF. The CDR3 DNA follows: TGTGCCAGCACCATCGGACAGGGGATAAGAAGGGAGCAGTACTTC.

This chain joins TRBV7-9 and TRBJ2-1; TRBD2 aligns across 10 bases. The length of the CDR3 is 15 residues. V lost 5 bases to trimming and J lost 10 bases; unmatched junction nucleotides: 11. Germline CDR1 reads SEHNR; CDR2 reads FQNEAQ (reference sequence). This CDR3 reads CASSATSGIIREQFF. CDR3 nucleotides: TGTGCCAGCAGCGCTACTAGCGGGATAATCCGGGAGCAGTTCTTC. Combining the CDR3 with reference TRBV7-9 and TRBJ2-1 gives the whole variable domain DTGVSQNPRHKITKRGQNVTFRCDPISEHNRLYWYRQTLGQGPEFLTYFQNEAQLEKSRLLSDRFSAERPKGSFSTLEIQRTEQGDSAMYLCASSATSGIIREQFFGPGTRLTVL.

This rearrangement joins TRBV13 to TRBJ2-5, with D perhaps given as TRBD1 or TRBD2 (6 bases each). Germline-derived CDR1 and CDR2 are PRHDT and FYEKMQ (reference sequence). Trimming left V 5 bases short and J 5 bases short, with 21 bases between. CDR3 length: 16 amino acids. The CDR3 reads CASSPRGLGGQETQYF. In DNA, the CDR3 is TGTGCCAGCAGCCCACGGGGGCTGGGGGGTCAGGAGACCCAGTACTTC.

This clone is a singleton in its sample. The chain recombines TRBV27 with TRBJ2-6; tentatively, D is TRBD2 (5 bases). The CDR3 extends over 14 amino acids. Per the germline V gene, CDR1 is MNHEY and CDR2 is SMNVEV (reference sequence). V dropped 7 bases and J dropped 2 bases, with 9 bases sitting between them. For the CDR3, the DNA is TGTGCCAGCATGAGGGTCCCTGGGGCCAACGTCCTGACTTTC. Translation: CASMRVPGANVLTF. The variable domain in full, with the rest retrieved from reference TRBV27 and TRBJ2-6, is EAQVTQNPRYLITVTGKKLTVTCSQNMNHEYMSWYRQDPGLGLRQIYYSMNVEVTDKGDVPEGYKVSRKEKRNFPLILESPSPNQTSLYFCASMRVPGANVLTFGAGSRLTVL.

The chain has TRBV28 and TRBJ1-4, with TRBD1 matching over 8 bases. V shed 6 bases, J shed 6 bases, and the junction held 15 bases outside the gene matches. CDR3 size: 17 residues. Germline lookup yields CDR1 MDHEN and CDR2 SYDVKM. Here the CDR3 reads CASSGRGRGRNDEKLFF. Written as DNA, the CDR3 is TGTGCCAGCAGCGGGAGGGGCAGGGGGCGGAATGATGAAAAACTGTTTTTT.

This chain joins TRBV5-1 and TRBJ2-7; TRBD2 aligns across 12 bases. The length of the CDR3 is 15 residues. Unmatched junction bases numbered 4, after V lost 4 bases and J lost 2 bases. CDR1 and CDR2 (germline): SGHRS, YFSETQ. CDR3 region: CASSGRTSGAYEQYF. CDR3 DNA: TGCGCCAGCAGCGGACGGACTAGCGGGGCCTACGAGCAGTACTTC.

The chain uses TRBV6-1 and TRBJ2-1, with D hard to call. V lost 0 bases, J lost 8 bases, and 8 bases lay in between. The germline gives CDR1 MNHNS, CDR2 SASEGT. The CDR3 has 13 residues. This CDR3 is CASSEAPPDEQFF. The CDR3 nucleotides read TGTGCCAGCAGTGAAGCCCCCCCGGATGAGCAGTTCTTC.

CDR3 amino acids: CASSTLWYNEQFF. CDR3 nucleotides: TGTGCCAGCAGCACCCTCTGGTACAATGAGCAGTTCTTC. The chain joins TRBV9 to TRBJ2-1; D is ambiguous. V was cut by 4 bases and J by 4 bases, with 9 bases left in between. Looked up from germline, CDR1 is SGDLS and CDR2 is YYNGEE. The CDR3 covers 13 residues.

The genes are TRBV27 and TRBJ2-6; D call uncertain. The CDR3 covers 15 residues. Looked up from germline, CDR1 is MNHEY and CDR2 is SMNVEV (reference sequence). With 2 bases removed from V and 1 base from J, the gap between germline ends came to 6 bases. CDR3 sequence (DNA): TGTGCCAGCAGTTTAATGGCGTCTGGGGCCAACGTCCTGACTTTC. Its protein is CASSLMASGANVLTF.

This clone was detected a few times. Other DNA sequences in the sample encode the same CDR3. The chain joins TRBV27 to TRBJ2-7; D is perhaps TRBD1 (5 bases). Trimming shortened V by 3 bases and J by 2 bases, and 8 bases separated the two germline ends. The CDR3 runs to 13 residues. Per germline, CDR1 MNHEY and CDR2 SMNVEV (reference sequence). The CDR3 protein is CASSLGRTYEQYF. The CDR3 DNA sequence: TGTGCCAGCAGTTTGGGGCGGACCTACGAGCAGTACTTC.

The chain uses TRBV7-3 and TRBJ2-3, with 11 nucleotides matching TRBD1. CDR1 and CDR2 from the germline V gene are SGHTA and FQGTGA. J gave up 1 base and V 5 bases, and 5 bases lay outside the gene matches. The CDR3 length is 16 residues. In DNA form, the CDR3 reads TGTGCCAGCAGCCGCGGACAGGGGGCCCGCACAGATACGCAGTATTTT. Encoded protein: CASSRGQGARTDTQYF.

The chain uses TRBV2 and TRBJ1-4, with 9 bases matching TRBD1. Germline lookup yields CDR1 SNHLY and CDR2 FYNNEI. Germline trimming cut 4 bases from V and 4 bases from J; bases unmatched to any gene: 7. The CDR3 runs 16 residues. CDR3 coding DNA: TGTGCCAGCAGTGTGAAAGCGGGACAGGGTAATGAAAAACTGTTTTTT. Its translation is CASSVKAGQGNEKLFF.

The V gene is TRBV10-2, the J gene TRBJ2-4, with unresolved D. V gave up 3 bases and J gave up 0 bases, with 18 bases separating them. The CDR3 covers 18 residues. Germline lookup yields CDR1 WSHSY and CDR2 SAAADI. CDR3 in amino acids: CASSEGKRRALAKNIQYF. CDR3 coding DNA: TGCGCCAGCAGTGAAGGCAAGAGAAGAGCCCTAGCCAAAAACATTCAGTACTTC.

CDR3 in amino acids: CASSPSSSGNTIYF. In nucleotides, the CDR3 is TGTGCCAGCAGCCCGTCGAGCTCTGGAAACACCATATATTTT. This chain joins TRBV7-9 and TRBJ1-3; D not certain. This CDR3 region has 14 residues. V was cut by 5 bases and J by 0 bases, with 8 bases left in between. CDR1 and CDR2 (germline): SEHNR, FQNEAQ (reference sequence).

The chain uses TRBV5-4 and TRBJ2-1, with no clear D. The germline V and J ends were trimmed by 4 bases and 7 bases, with 12 bases remaining between them. Germline CDR1 is SGHNT and CDR2 is YYREEE (reference sequence). This CDR3 is built from 13 residues. This CDR3 is CASSPDGPNEQFF. CDR3 coding DNA: TGTGCCAGCAGCCCGGACGGGCCGAATGAGCAGTTCTTC.

V usage is TRBV28 and J usage is TRBJ2-5; D not certain. CDR3 length equals 15 residues. Trimming cost V 6 bases and J 1 base, with 15 bases left between them. From germline, CDR1 is MDHEN and CDR2 SYDVKM. The DNA for the CDR3 is TGTGCCAGCAGCCTCCCCTTGGCAGTCCAAGAGACCCAGTACTTC. As protein: CASSLPLAVQETQYF.